A selection of T cell receptor beta chains follows, all from one sample in a study of cytomegalovirus exposure and HLA in healthy donors. Some clones are missing from TCRdb's copy, which holds only in-frame ones; the method was immunoSEQ multiplex PCR. The data show approximately 220,000 clones, about 80% seen once. The sequencing sample was made of PBMCs. The receptors shown here come from a man younger than 35 in good health and CMV-seronegative. Both conserved end residues are part of each CDR3. A D gene is named only where the DNA matches it firmly. Not all rows give a size; the values are once, few, many and, for expanded clones, a class.

>TRBJ1-1|-|TRBV28|-
TGTGCCAGCAGTCTCCACCTAAAACAACAGGGTGAAGCTTTCTTT
CASSLHLKQQGEAFF
>TRBJ1-1|-|TRBV21-1|-
TGTGCCAGCAGTCCAGGGGTCGGCACTGAAGCTTTCTTT
CASSPGVGTEAFF
>TRBJ2-7|-|TRBV7-6|TRBD1
TGTGCCAGCAGCTTAGGACAGGGGTTGACTGGCTACGAGCAGTACTTC
CASSLGQGLTGYEQYF
>TRBJ1-1|-|TRBV28|-
TGTGCCAGCAGTTTCCTACAGGGTGTGATAGGCACTGAAGCTTTCTTT
CASSFLQGVIGTEAFF
>TRBJ2-1|once|TRBV25-1|TRBD2
TGTGCCAGCGATTTCGACGGGAGGGGAGGGAATGAGCAGTTCTTC
CASDFDGRGGNEQFF
>TRBJ2-1|-|TRBV5-1|TRBD2
TGCGCCAGCAGCCCGCCGGGACTAGCGGGAGGGTACAATGAGCAGTTCTTC
CASSPPGLAGGYNEQFF
>TRBJ1-3|-|TRBV6-1|-
TGTGCCAGCAAGCCCCCAGCGGGTGGAAACACCATATATTTT
CASKPPAGGNTIYF
>TRBJ2-2|-|TRBV18|TRBD1
TGTGCCAGCTCACTATGGACAGGGGCGAACACCGGGGAGCTGTTTTTT
CASSLWTGANTGELFF
>TRBJ1-2|-|TRBV6-1|-
TGTGCCAGCAACTGGGTAGGGGGGGGTGGCTACACCTTC
CASNWVGGGGYTF
>TRBJ1-1|-|TRBV7-9|-
TGTGCCAGCAGTTATACAACGACGGGAGAATCTGAAGCTTTCTTT
CASSYTTTGESEAFF
>TRBJ2-5|few|TRBV2|-
TGTGCCAGCAGTGCCCCCTGGGGCGAGAAGACCCAGTACTTC
CASSAPWGEKTQYF
>TRBJ2-7|-|TRBV6-1|TRBD1
TGTGCCAGCAGTGAAGTACCCGGGACAGGGGTCGAGCAGTACTTC
CASSEVPGTGVEQYF
>TRBJ2-1|once|TRBV28|-
TGTGCAACGCAAGAAGGGAGCGATGAGCAGTTCTTC
CATQEGSDEQFF
>TRBJ1-1|-|TRBV29-1|-
TGCAGCGTTGGGCGGGCTTTCTTT
CSVGRAFF
>TRBJ2-2|-|TRBV4-1|TRBD2
TGCGCCAGCAGCCAAGTCCTTAGGGGACTAGCGGGAGGAGGCGGGGAGCTGTTTTTT
CASSQVLRGLAGGGGELFF
>TRBJ2-5|-|TRBV7-7|TRBD1
TGTGCTAGCAGCTTAGACAGGGCGGAGACCCAGTACTTC
CASSLDRAETQYF
>TRBJ2-1|-|TRBV28|-
TGTGCCAGCAGTTTATCAAGCGGAGTCCCCTACAATGAGCAGTTCTTC
CASSLSSGVPYNEQFF
>TRBJ2-3|-|TRBV15|-
TGTGCCACCAGCAGAGAGAGTAGTTTAGTACGAGATACGCAGTATTTT
CATSRESSLVRDTQYF
>TRBJ2-3|once|TRBV6-5|-
TGTGCCAGCAGTTATAGGAGTGGGGCATTATATACGCAGTATTTT
CASSYRSGALYTQYF
>TRBJ2-3|-|TRBV7-9|TRBD2
TGTGCCAGCAGCTTAGCCGGGACTAGAGATGAGGATACGCAGTATTTT
CASSLAGTRDEDTQYF
>TRBJ2-4|-|TRBV2|TRBD1
TGTGCCAGCAGTGAAAAGTGGGACAGGGTGTTTCAGTACTTC
CASSEKWDRVFQYF
>TRBJ1-1|-|TRBV6-1|-
TGTGCCACTTCGAGCACGGTGAACACTGAAGCTTTCTTT
CATSSTVNTEAFF
>TRBJ2-7|-|TRBV28|TRBD2
TGTGCCAAGCCACCGAGCGGGAACTACGAGCAGTACTTC
CAKPPSGNYEQYF
>TRBJ2-7|-|TRBV19|TRBD2
TGTGCCAGTAGTATAACTAGCGGGAGAATTGGGACCTACGAGCAGTACTTC
CASSITSGRIGTYEQYF
>TRBJ2-7|-|TRBV18|-
TGTGCCAGCTCACCGATACCCATGGGAGCCCACGAGCAGTACTTC
CASSPIPMGAHEQYF
>TRBJ2-3|-|TRBV4-1|TRBD2
TGCGCCAGCAGCCAAGGGACTAGCGAAAGCACAGATACGCAGTATTTT
CASSQGTSESTDTQYF
>TRBJ2-7|-|TRBV4-1|-
TGCGCCAGCAGCCCCTTTTTCCCGGGTAGTTCCTACGAGCAGTACTTC
CASSPFFPGSSYEQYF
>TRBJ2-1|-|TRBV10-3|TRBD2
TGTGCCATCAGTGATCTAGCGGGAGTTAGGTACAATGAGCAGTTCTTC
CAISDLAGVRYNEQFF
>TRBJ1-6|-|TRBV30|TRBD1
TGTGCCTGGAATCCAGGGGGCGAAGGTTCACCCCTCCACTTT
CAWNPGGEGSPLHF
>TRBJ2-5|few|TRBV6-6|-
TGTGCCAGCAGTTACTCACAGGGTCGGACCCAGTACTTC
CASSYSQGRTQYF
>TRBJ2-7|-|TRBV5-4|-
TGTGCCAGCAGCACGGGCCGGGGGTACGAGCAGTACTTC
CASSTGRGYEQYF
>TRBJ2-7|-|TRBV5-1|TRBD1
TGCGCCAGCAGCTTGTTTCGGACAGGGGTCCACGAGCAGTACTTC
CASSLFRTGVHEQYF
>TRBJ2-2|-|TRBV7-3|TRBD1
TGTGCCAGCAGCTTAGACACAGGGGGTGACGGGGAGCTGTTTTTT
CASSLDTGGDGELFF
>TRBJ2-1|-|TRBV28|-
TGTGCAACCATAGGGAGTTCCTTCAATGAGCAGTTCTTC
CATIGSSFNEQFF
>TRBJ1-1|-|TRBV18|-
TGTGCCAGCTCACCCGGACACTTACGGAAAACTGAAGCTTTCTTT
CASSPGHLRKTEAFF
>TRBJ1-2|once|TRBV7-2|TRBD1
TGTGCCAGCAGCCTACAGACAGGGGATCCGCCTAACTATGGCTACACCTTC
CASSLQTGDPPNYGYTF
>TRBJ2-5|-|TRBV5-1|TRBD1
TGCGCCAGCCAGGGACAGAGCCAAGAGACCCAGTACTTC
CASQGQSQETQYF
>TRBJ1-2|-|TRBV5-1|-
TGCGCCAGCAGCTACCAAGACAGATTCTATGGCTACACCTTC
CASSYQDRFYGYTF
>TRBJ2-7|-|TRBV6-5|-
TGTGCCAGCAGTTATGGGGGCTTAATCCCCTACGAGCAGTACTTC
CASSYGGLIPYEQYF
>TRBJ1-5|-|TRBV29-1|-
TGCAGCGTTGAATTGGGGGGGGGTCAGCCCCAGCATTTT
CSVELGGGQPQHF
>TRBJ2-7|-|TRBV4-1|TRBD1
TGCGCCAGCAGCCAAGCGGGACAGGGCATCTCCTACGAGCAGTACTTC
CASSQAGQGISYEQYF
>TRBJ2-2|-|TRBV5-1|TRBD2
TGCGCCAGCAGCTTGGTGGCTAGCGGGAGAAGAGCCGGGGAGCTGTTTTTT
CASSLVASGRRAGELFF
>TRBJ2-1|-|TRBV19|TRBD2
TGTGCCAGTAGTATCACTAGCGGGTCTGGGAATGAGCAGTTCTTC
CASSITSGSGNEQFF
>TRBJ1-1|-|TRBV28|-
TGTGCCAGCAGTTTGTTGCGTCTGGGGGGTTTGAACACTGAAGCTTTCTTT
CASSLLRLGGLNTEAFF
>TRBJ1-4|few|TRBV2|-
TGTGCCAGCATTGAGACAGCAACTAATGAAAAACTGTTTTTT
CASIETATNEKLFF
>TRBJ2-7|-|TRBV5-1|TRBD1
TGCGCCAGCAGCCTCGTCACCGGGACAGGGTCCTACGAGCAGTACTTC
CASSLVTGTGSYEQYF
>TRBJ2-7|few|TRBV30|-
TGTGCCTGTTCCAGGACTACCTACGAGCAGTACTTC
CACSRTTYEQYF
>TRBJ2-7|-|TRBV27|TRBD2
TGTGCCAGCAGTTTGTTTTTTGGGACTACTCCCTACGAGCAGTACTTC
CASSLFFGTTPYEQYF
>TRBJ2-3|-|TRBV28|-
TGTGCCAGCACCATACGGCCGGGGAGCACAGATACGCAGTATTTT
CASTIRPGSTDTQYF